A single T cell receptor (beta chain) is shown here with its context. Antigen: not known. Time point indicated: sample taken at primary tumor resection. A total of some 70 untreated early-stage non-small cell lung cancer patients served as donors. The source of the sample is a study of spatial heterogeneity in lung cancer. Via MiXCR, TCRdb re-called the 5' RACE reads, giving one row per CDR3 protein. The sample lists several thousand distinct CDR3 sequences; roughly 30% were seen once. Study-level points and caveats: The study found that expanded intratumoral alpha and beta TCR counts tracked tumor mutation counts.

The clonotype comes from a male donor with early-stage non-small cell lung cancer. The specimen comprised lung tumor tissue, sampled at surgery.

The CDR3 DNA reads TGCGCCAGCAGCCAAGGTGCGGACAGGCCGACCTACGAGCAGTACTTC. Its protein product is CASSQGADRPTYEQYF. This chain links TRBV4-1 with TRBJ2-7; TRBD1 agrees at 7 bases. The CDR3 is made up of 16 amino acids. Germline V gene lookup returns CDR1 MGHRA and CDR2 YSYEKL. With 1 base clipped from V and 2 bases from J, the junction kept 8 bases outside the gene matches.